This T cell receptor (beta chain) is from a study of cytomegalovirus exposure and HLA in healthy donors. Study observations and caveats: Altogether, some 160 TCR beta chains were recorded as cytomegalovirus-associated.

Only one count was recorded for this clone. Its antigen is currently unknown. The CDR3 runs to 15 residues. The ends were cut back, 0 bases at V and 6 bases at J, with 12 bases in the middle. The germline V gene encodes CDR1 SGDLS and CDR2 YYNGEE. PCR involved 60 Vbeta and 13 Jbeta primers. Measured with immunoSEQ multiplex PCR; TCRdb has only the in-frame clones, and not every one. The sample lists roughly 130,000 clones, around 79% occurring once. This cohort consisted of healthy bone marrow donors. This chain connects TRBV9 to TRBJ2-2; possibly TRBD2 for D (5 bases). Sequenced sample: PBMCs. The sequence derives from a female donor in good health and CMV-seronegative. CDR3 sequence reads: CASSVAGVGAGELFF. As DNA, the CDR3 is TGTGCCAGCAGCGTAGCCGGGGTCGGCGCCGGGGAGCTGTTTTTT.